The 19 T cell receptor beta chains reported below all come from one sample, sequenced in a study of T cells after yellow fever vaccination. Using its own MiXCR run on the 5' RACE reads, TCRdb lists one record per CDR3 protein. This table holds approximately 130,000 distinct CDR3 sequences, about 15% found once. The sequencing here drew on CD8+ T cells sorted from PBMCs, taken 5 days after the yellow fever booster vaccination. All receptors come from a man aged 18 to 30 who received the YFV17D yellow fever vaccine.

In its sample, this clonotype was seen a few times. The chain uses TRBV5-6 and TRBJ2-7; TRBD1 matches 11 bases. This CDR3 comprises 15 residues. J lost 4 bases, V lost 5 bases, and 8 bases had no gene match. Germline CDR1 reads SGHDT; CDR2 reads YYEEEE. CDR3 nucleotide sequence: TGTGCCAGCAGGGACAGGGGGCAAAACGGGTACGAGCAGTACTTC. This gives the protein CASRDRGQNGYEQYF.

The sample holds a few counts of this clonotype. CDR3 sequence (DNA): TGTGCCAGCAGTTACCCAGAGCAGTTCTTC. Encoded protein: CASSYPEQFF. The chain is built from TRBV6-6 and TRBJ2-1; D unclear. V gave up 2 bases and J gave up 10 bases, with 3 bases separating them. In germline, CDR1 is MNHNY, CDR2 SVGAGI (reference sequence). The CDR3 sequence is 10 residues long.

This clonotype was recorded many times. The chain recombines TRBV12-3 or TRBV12-4 with TRBJ1-5, with D possibly TRBD1 on 6 matching bases. V dropped 5 bases and J dropped 7 bases, with 21 bases sitting between them. CDR3 size: 16 residues. CDR3 DNA sequence: TGTGCCAGCAGTGTCCTGGGGCAGGGGAATCAACAGCCCCAGCATTTT. Translation gives CASSVLGQGNQQPQHF.

This clonotype was counted between two and nine times. V gene TRBV6-6 combines with J gene TRBJ1-2, with D tentatively TRBD1 (5 bases). CDR1 and CDR2 from the germline V gene are MNHNY and SVGAGI (reference sequence). The CDR3 sequence is 16 residues long. V was trimmed by 0 bases and J by 1 base, leaving 12 bases between them. DNA for the CDR3: TGTGCCAGCAGTTACTCGACATGGGGCAGTAACTATGGCTACACCTTC. This translates into CASSYSTWGSNYGYTF.

This clonotype was counted ten times or more. The CDR3 here is CASSPTNYGYTF. In DNA, the CDR3 is TGTGCCAGCAGTCCGACTAACTATGGCTACACCTTC. The gene calls are TRBV14 and TRBJ1-2; no definite D call. The CDR3 is made up of 12 amino acids. Germline assignment: CDR1 SGHDN and CDR2 FVKESK. Between the trimmed V and J ends, which lost 6 bases and 0 bases, there was a span of 5 bases.

The V gene is TRBV7-9, the J gene TRBJ2-5; no clear D. V lost 5 bases and J 3 bases, leaving 10 bases between the germline ends. Germline V gene sequence: CDR1 SEHNR, CDR2 FQNEAQ (reference sequence). The CDR3 contains 13 residues. The CDR3 region is CASSPSGEETQYF. In DNA form, the CDR3 reads TGTGCCAGCAGCCCCTCTGGGGAAGAGACCCAGTACTTC.

The chain recombines TRBV13 with TRBJ2-3; perhaps TRBD1 as D (5 bases). The CDR3 runs 15 residues. V dropped 2 bases and J dropped 2 bases, with 11 bases sitting between them. Germline loops: CDR1 PRHDT, CDR2 FYEKMQ (reference sequence). This chain's CDR3 is CASSLSPRATDTQYF. CDR3 DNA sequence: TGTGCCAGCAGCTTAAGTCCCAGGGCCACAGATACGCAGTATTTT.

J is TRBJ2-2 and V is TRBV27; 7 bases fit TRBD2. V was pared by 3 bases and J by 3 bases, with 1 base of the junction left unmatched. The germline V gene has CDR1 MNHEY and CDR2 SMNVEV (reference sequence). This CDR3 is built from 14 residues. The DNA for the CDR3 is TGTGCCAGCAGTTTTCGGGGGGACACCGGGGAGCTGTTTTTT. As protein: CASSFRGDTGELFF.

This clonotype was counted only a few times. The genes are TRBV11-2 and TRBJ2-5; 7 bases match TRBD2. The CDR3 sequence is 16 residues long. The V and J ends lost 5 bases and 0 bases, in that order; junction bases with no gene match: 9. Germline V lookup: CDR1 SGHAT, CDR2 FQNNGV. CDR3 in amino acids: CASSPPGGGYQETQYF. CDR3 DNA: TGTGCCAGCAGCCCCCCTGGCGGGGGTTACCAAGAGACCCAGTACTTC. The full variable domain, its missing parts supplied by reference TRBV11-2 and TRBJ2-5, is EAGVAQSPRYKIIEKRQSVAFWCNPISGHATLYWYQQILGQGPKLLIQFQNNGVVDDSQLPKDRFSAERLKGVDSTLKIQPAKLEDSAVYLCASSPPGGGYQETQYFGPGTRLLVL.

J is TRBJ2-7 and V is TRBV20-1; D gene uncertain. This CDR3 is 13 amino acids long. V was shortened by 3 bases and J by 4 bases, with 13 bases between the two germline ends. Germline-derived CDR1 and CDR2 are DFQATT and SNEGSKA (reference sequence). The CDR3 region has the DNA TGCAGTGCTAGGGGTAACAGCGATTACGAGCAGTACTTC. Protein product: CSARGNSDYEQYF.

This chain joins TRBV12-3 or TRBV12-4 and TRBJ2-2, with 7 bases aligning to TRBD2. Trimming removed 7 bases from V and 1 base from J; junction bases left unmatched: 6. This CDR3 spans 15 amino acids. The CDR3 loop reads CASTQAGLNTGELFF. CDR3 nucleotide sequence: TGTGCCAGCACCCAAGCGGGACTGAACACCGGGGAGCTGTTTTTT.

This clonotype occurred a few times. The chain carries TRBV6-6 and TRBJ2-3; D remains unclear. There are 13 residues in the CDR3. Trimming shortened V by 8 bases and J by 4 bases, and 13 bases separated the two germline ends. The V gene's germline CDR1 is MNHNY and CDR2 SVGAGI (reference sequence). This CDR3 is CASCAAGADTQYF. The CDR3 bases are TGTGCCAGCTGTGCAGCTGGGGCAGATACGCAGTATTTT.

This clonotype was counted between two and nine times. The chain uses TRBV7-4 and TRBJ1-1; D may be TRBD1 (6 bases). The V and J ends lost 5 bases and 2 bases respectively, with 9 bases between them. The CDR3 totals 13 residues. Germline-derived CDR1 and CDR2 are SGHVT and SQSDAQ. DNA for the CDR3: TGTGCCAGCAGCCACAGGGTTAACACTGAAGCTTTCTTT. This sequence encodes CASSHRVNTEAFF.

A few counts support this clonotype. The chain recombines TRBV20-1 with TRBJ1-5; D is undetermined. Germline CDR1 is DFQATT and CDR2 is SNEGSKA (reference sequence). The ends were cut back, 6 bases at V and 2 bases at J, with 11 bases in the middle. CDR3 size: 13 residues. The CDR3: CSAGDGGNQPQHF. In nucleotides, the CDR3 is TGCAGTGCCGGAGACGGAGGCAATCAGCCCCAGCATTTT.

The CDR3 nucleotides read TGTGCCAGCAGTGAACACCCGGGGAACACTGAAGCTTTCTTT. It yields the protein CASSEHPGNTEAFF. This chain joins TRBV6-1 and TRBJ1-1; D unclear. The V gene lost 2 bases and the J gene lost 1 base, with 8 bases spanning the gap. The CDR3 contains 14 residues. Per the germline V gene, CDR1 is MNHNS and CDR2 is SASEGT.

In this sample, this clonotype turned up many times. This sequence joins TRBV20-1 and TRBJ2-7; 9 bases are shared with TRBD2. V lost 7 bases and J lost 2; bases outside the gene matches: 6. This CDR3 contains 13 residues. CDR1 and CDR2 (germline): DFQATT, SNEGSKA (reference sequence). This chain's CDR3 is CSGASGDPYEQYF. The CDR3 region has the DNA TGCAGTGGGGCTAGCGGGGACCCCTACGAGCAGTACTTC.

V usage is TRBV7-9 and J usage is TRBJ1-2; possible D gene TRBD1, 5 bases. The CDR3 length is 18 residues. CDR1 is SEHNR, CDR2 FQNEAQ, per germline (reference sequence). V lost 5 bases to trimming and J lost 0 bases, with 22 bases between them. This CDR3 is CASSTHRTLSHSNYGYTF. Here the CDR3 DNA reads TGTGCCAGCAGCACCCACAGGACTTTGTCGCATTCTAACTATGGCTACACCTTC.

This clonotype has more than one count but fewer than ten. The rearrangement links TRBV29-1 to TRBJ2-1; D tentatively fits TRBD1 or TRBD2 (5 bases each). The CDR3 spans 15 residues. The V and J ends lost 3 bases and 6 bases respectively, with 18 bases between them. From germline, CDR1 is SQVTM and CDR2 ANQGSEA. The CDR3 DNA follows: TGCAGCGTTGAGCGACAACAGGTCGCGGGCAATGAGCAGTTCTTC. Residues: CSVERQQVAGNEQFF.

This clonotype was counted between two and nine times. The chain couples TRBV4-1 to TRBJ2-2, with a tentative D call TRBD1 (6 bases). V lost 8 bases to trimming and J lost 1 base, with 8 bases between them. CDR3 length: 13 amino acids. CDR1 and CDR2 from the germline V gene are MGHRA and YSYEKL. CDR3 sequence: CASGGQNTGELFF. Written as DNA, the CDR3 is TGCGCCAGCGGGGGACAGAACACCGGGGAGCTGTTTTTT.